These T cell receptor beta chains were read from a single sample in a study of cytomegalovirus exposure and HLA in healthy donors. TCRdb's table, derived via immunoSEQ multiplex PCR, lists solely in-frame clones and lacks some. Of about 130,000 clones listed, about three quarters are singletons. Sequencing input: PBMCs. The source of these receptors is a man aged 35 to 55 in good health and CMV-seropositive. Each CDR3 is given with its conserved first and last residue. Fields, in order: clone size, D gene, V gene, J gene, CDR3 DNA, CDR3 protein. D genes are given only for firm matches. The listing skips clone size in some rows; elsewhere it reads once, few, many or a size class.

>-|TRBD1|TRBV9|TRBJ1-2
TGTGCCAGCAGCCCGAGGGGACAGGGGGCTGGCTATGGCTACACCTTC
CASSPRGQGAGYGYTF
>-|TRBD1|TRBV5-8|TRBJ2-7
TGTGCCAGCAGTCCCCAGGGGGCCTACGAGCAGTACTTC
CASSPQGAYEQYF
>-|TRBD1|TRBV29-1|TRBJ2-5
TGCAGCGTCGCCGGGACAGGGGGCGCGGAGACCCAGTACTTC
CSVAGTGGAETQYF
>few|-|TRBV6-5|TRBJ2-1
TGTGCCAGCACCCAGGGGTTTGAGCAGTTCTTC
CASTQGFEQFF
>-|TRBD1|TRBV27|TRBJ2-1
TGTGCCAGCAGTGACCGGGACAGGTTCTACAATGAGCAGTTCTTC
CASSDRDRFYNEQFF
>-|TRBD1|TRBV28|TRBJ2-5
TGTGCCAGCAGTTTGGGACGTAGGACAGGAGAGACCCAGTACTTC
CASSLGRRTGETQYF
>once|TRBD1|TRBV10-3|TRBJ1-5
TGTGCCATCAGTTCTGACATAAGGACAGGCGGCCCTGGGCGCAATCAGCCCCAGCATTTT
CAISSDIRTGGPGRNQPQHF
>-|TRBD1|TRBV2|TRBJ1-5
TGTGCCAGCACTTCGATGGGGACAGGGGTCAATCAGCCCCAGCATTTT
CASTSMGTGVNQPQHF
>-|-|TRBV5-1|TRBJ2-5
TGCGCCAGCAGGGGGGGACTCCAAGAGACCCAGTACTTC
CASRGGLQETQYF
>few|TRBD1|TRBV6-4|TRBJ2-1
TGTGCCAGCAGCGGACAGGGGGCTCACAATGAGCAGTTCTTC
CASSGQGAHNEQFF
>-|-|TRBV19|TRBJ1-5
TGTGCCAGTAGTGTCGAACAGGGAAGGGATCAGCCCCAGCATTTT
CASSVEQGRDQPQHF
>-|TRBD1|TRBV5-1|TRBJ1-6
TGCGCCAGCAGAGGGACAGATGATTCACCCCTCCACTTT
CASRGTDDSPLHF
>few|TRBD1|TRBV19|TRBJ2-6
TGTGCCAGTAGTCCCGACAGGGGGGGCACCTCTGGGGCCAACGTCCTGACTTTC
CASSPDRGGTSGANVLTF
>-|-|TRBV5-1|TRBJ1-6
TGCGCCAGCAGCTTAGCAGGGTTTGATTCACCCCTCCACTTT
CASSLAGFDSPLHF
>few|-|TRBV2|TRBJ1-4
TGTGCCAGCAGTGAAGCGCGCGCCGAAAAACTGTTTTTT
CASSEARAEKLFF
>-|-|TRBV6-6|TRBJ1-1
TGTGCCAGCAGTTACACGGGGGGCTGGAGCACTGAAGCTTTCTTT
CASSYTGGWSTEAFF
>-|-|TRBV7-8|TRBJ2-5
TGTGCCAGCAGCTTAGGCGGTGGTGCGGGGCAAGAGACCCAGTACTTC
CASSLGGGAGQETQYF
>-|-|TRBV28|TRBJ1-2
TGTGCCAGCAGTTCCTCGTATGGCTACACCTTC
CASSSSYGYTF
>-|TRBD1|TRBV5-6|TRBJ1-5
TGTGCCAGCAGCTTGGGACAGGGGTACCATCAGCCCCAGCATTTT
CASSLGQGYHQPQHF
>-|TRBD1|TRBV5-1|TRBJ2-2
TGCGCCAGCAGCTTGTTCCAGGGGGCAGGCGGGGAGCTGTTTTTT
CASSLFQGAGGELFF
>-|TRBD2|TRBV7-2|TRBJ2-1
TGTGCCAGCAGCTTAGATAGCGGGAACTACAATGAGCAGTTCTTC
CASSLDSGNYNEQFF
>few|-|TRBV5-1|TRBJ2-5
TGCGCCAGCAGCTTGGCCAAGTCAGTTGAGACCCAGTACTTC
CASSLAKSVETQYF
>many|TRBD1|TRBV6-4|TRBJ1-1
TGTGCCAGCAGTGAAACAGGGGAAGACACTGAAGCTTTCTTT
CASSETGEDTEAFF
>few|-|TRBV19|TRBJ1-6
TGTGCCAGTAGTTTCTTCAGTCTTAGCAATTCACCCCTCCACTTT
CASSFFSLSNSPLHF
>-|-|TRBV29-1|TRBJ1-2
TGCAGCGTTGGCGGGGGCCCCACCTTGTATGGCTACACCTTC
CSVGGGPTLYGYTF
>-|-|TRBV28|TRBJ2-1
TGTGCCAGCAGTCCAACATGGACAGTCCCTGAGCAGTTCTTC
CASSPTWTVPEQFF
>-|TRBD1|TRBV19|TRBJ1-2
TGTGCCAGCTCGGACAGGGTTAACTATGGCTACACCTTC
CASSDRVNYGYTF
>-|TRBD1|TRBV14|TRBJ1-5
TGTGCCAGCAGCCAAGAAACAGGGGGCGGGGGATTATTCCACCTTAGATATAGCAATCAGCCCCAGCATTTT
CASSQETGGGGLFHLRYSNQPQHF
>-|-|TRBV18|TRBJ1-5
TGTGCCAGCTCACCACCCCTCGGGTTGGGAGGACAGCCCCAGCATTTT
CASSPPLGLGGQPQHF
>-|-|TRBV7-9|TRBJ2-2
TGTGCCAGCAGTCCTATTACCGGGGTGAACACCGGGGAGCTGTTTTTT
CASSPITGVNTGELFF
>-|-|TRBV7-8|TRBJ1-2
TGTGCCAGCAGCCCGAGGACACTTTATGGCTACACCTTC
CASSPRTLYGYTF
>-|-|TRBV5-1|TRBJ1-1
TGCGCCAGCAGCTTGGTCGCAGGGAGGCACACTGAAGCTTTCTTT
CASSLVAGRHTEAFF
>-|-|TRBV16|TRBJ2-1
TGTGCCAGCACTTCTGGGGCGGCTAGCGATAGATTAAATGAGCAGTTCTTC
CASTSGAASDRLNEQFF
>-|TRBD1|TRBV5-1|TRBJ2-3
TGCGCCAGCAGCCAAAGGACAGGGGTAGTCACAGATACGCAGTATTTT
CASSQRTGVVTDTQYF
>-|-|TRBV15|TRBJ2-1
TGTGCCACCGAAGGGAGCTCCTACAATGAGCAGTTCTTC
CATEGSSYNEQFF
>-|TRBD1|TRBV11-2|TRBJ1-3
TGTGCCAGCAGCTTAACCCTCGACAGGGTGACTGGAAACACCATATATTTT
CASSLTLDRVTGNTIYF
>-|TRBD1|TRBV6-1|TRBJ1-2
TGTGCCAGCAGTTTCGGACAGGGGAATGTATGGAGCTACACCTTC
CASSFGQGNVWSYTF
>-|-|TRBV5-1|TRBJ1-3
TGCGCCAGCAGCTTTACAGGAACGGAGGGAAACACCATATATTTT
CASSFTGTEGNTIYF
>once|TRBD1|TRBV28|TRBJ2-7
TGTGCCAGCAATTCCCAGGCCGGGACAGAATACGAGCAGTACTTC
CASNSQAGTEYEQYF
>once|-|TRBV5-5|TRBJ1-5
TGTGCCAGCAGCCCGGGACTTAGCAATCAGCCCCAGCATTTT
CASSPGLSNQPQHF
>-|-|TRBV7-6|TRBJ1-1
TGTGCCAGCAGCTTAGAACGGGTAGGAGGGCACACTGAAGCTTTCTTT
CASSLERVGGHTEAFF
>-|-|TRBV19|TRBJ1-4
TGTGCCAGCAAAGTGGACATTGGCGAAAAACTGTTTTTT
CASKVDIGEKLFF
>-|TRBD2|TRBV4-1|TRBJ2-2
TGCGCCAGCAGCGCTAGGACTAGCGGGAGGGGCCCGAACACCGGGGAGCTGTTTTTT
CASSARTSGRGPNTGELFF
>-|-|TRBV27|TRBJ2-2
TGTGCCAGCAGTCCCCATACCGGGGAGCTGTTTTTT
CASSPHTGELFF